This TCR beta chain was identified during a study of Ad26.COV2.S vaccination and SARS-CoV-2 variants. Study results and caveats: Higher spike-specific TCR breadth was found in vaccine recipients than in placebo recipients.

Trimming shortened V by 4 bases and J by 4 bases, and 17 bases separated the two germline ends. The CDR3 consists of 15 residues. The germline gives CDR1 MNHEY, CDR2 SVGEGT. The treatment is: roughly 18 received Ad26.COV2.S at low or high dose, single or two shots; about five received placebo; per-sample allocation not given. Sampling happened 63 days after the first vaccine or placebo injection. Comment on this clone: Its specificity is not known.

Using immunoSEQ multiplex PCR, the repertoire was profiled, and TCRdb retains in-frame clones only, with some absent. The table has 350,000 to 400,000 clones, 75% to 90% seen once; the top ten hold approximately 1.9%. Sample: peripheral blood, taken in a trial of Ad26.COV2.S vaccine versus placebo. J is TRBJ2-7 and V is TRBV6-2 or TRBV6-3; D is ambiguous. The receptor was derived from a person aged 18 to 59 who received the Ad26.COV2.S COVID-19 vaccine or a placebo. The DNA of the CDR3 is TGTGCCAGCAGTTTTCGGGTCGATGGAACTTACGAGCAGTACTTC. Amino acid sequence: CASSFRVDGTYEQYF.